The clone carrying this T cell receptor (beta chain) was counted many times. Germline loops: CDR1 MGHRA, CDR2 YSYEKL. The CDR3 is 15 amino acids. The sample is drawn from a study of tumor-infiltrating lymphocytes in oesophageal squamous cell carcinoma. From the PCR reads, TCRdb called clonotypes with MiXCR, one entry per CDR3 protein. The sample lists roughly 14,000 distinct CDR3 sequences, approximately 50% occurring once. Specimen: esophageal tumor tissue. The receptor was derived from a male donor with esophageal squamous cell carcinoma. This chain joins TRBV4-1 and TRBJ2-1; D ambiguous. The closer fit of TRBJ2-7 to the DNA end suggests the J call may be wrong. The chain's CDR3 is CASSQGSRGPYEQYF. CDR3 sequence (DNA): TGCGCCAGCAGCCAAGGGTCTAGAGGACCCTACGAGCAGTACTTC.